This T cell receptor beta chain appears in the sequencing data of a study of HIV-infected patients and healthy controls. Findings of the study overall: Healthy controls carried many MAIT alpha-chain CDR3s, while HIV+ repertoires had few.

The repertoire came from unfractionated whole blood and reflected all unsorted peripheral T cells. This clonotype was seen ten or more times. Its antigen is not identified. cDNA was made from approximately 500 ng RNA using alpha and beta constant primers. Using multiplexing indices, alpha and beta chain libraries were generated apart by chain-specific third strand synthesis. TCRdb processed the 5' RACE reads anew with MiXCR; each CDR3 protein has one entry. The data show some 20,000 distinct CDR3 sequences, roughly an eighth seen once. From germline, CDR1 is DFQATT and CDR2 SNEGSKA (reference sequence). V was clipped by 2 bases and J by 10 bases; unmatched bases: 6. The CDR3 is made up of 13 amino acids.

The clonotype comes from an adult in good health. The rearrangement joins TRBV20-1 to TRBJ1-4, with 8 bases aligning to TRBD1. The material sequenced was blood. The CDR3 region is CSARPGQARKLFF. As DNA, the CDR3 is TGCAGTGCTAGACCGGGACAGGCAAGAAAACTGTTTTTT.